These 8 T cell receptor beta chains came from one sample sequenced in a study of radiotherapy plus CTLA-4 blockade in lung cancer. Measured with immunoSEQ multiplex PCR; TCRdb has only the in-frame clones, and not every one. This repertoire shows just over 60,000 clones, approximately 75% found once; its top ten account for 4% to 5.5%. The specimen comprised peripheral blood, sampled from a patient treated with radiotherapy plus ipilimumab. These receptors were collected from a human donor with non-small cell lung cancer who had a complete response to radiotherapy plus ipilimumab.

J is TRBJ2-7 and V is TRBV5-6, with unresolved D. The CDR3 is 13 residues long. Trimming removed 4 bases at V and 1 base at J, with 9 bases between. Germline CDR1 and CDR2: SGHDT and YYEEEE. The CDR3 DNA is TGTGCCAGCAGCGATTCCATTTCCTACGAGCAGTACTTC. Its protein is CASSDSISYEQYF.

The chain carries TRBV7-2 and TRBJ1-2; D remains ambiguous. The CDR3 runs to 15 residues. Looked up from germline, CDR1 is SGHTA and CDR2 is FQGNSA. Deletions cut 5 bases from V and 8 bases from J, with 21 bases between. CDR3 DNA: TGTGCCAGCAGCCCACAGCCCGAAAGGGTTAGGGGCTACACCTTC. Translation gives CASSPQPERVRGYTF.

J is TRBJ1-2 and V is TRBV11-2; TRBD1 aligns across 9 bases. Germline CDR1 reads SGHAT; CDR2 reads FQNNGV. The CDR3 consists of 16 residues. After removal of 3 bases from V and 1 base from J, the junction contained 6 bases not matched to a gene. CDR3 nucleotide sequence: TGTGCCAGCAGCTTCACCGGGACAGGGAGTAACTATGGCTACACCTTC. Its translation: CASSFTGTGSNYGYTF.

The chain couples TRBV9 to TRBJ2-1, with a tentative D call TRBD2 (6 bases). Germline lookup yields CDR1 SGDLS and CDR2 YYNGEE. V dropped 4 bases and J dropped 8 bases, with 19 bases sitting between them. This CDR3 comprises 15 residues. The CDR3 region is CASSSRGSRDYEQFF. The CDR3 DNA follows: TGTGCCAGCAGCTCCCGGGGGAGTCGGGACTATGAGCAGTTCTTC.

The sample holds a few counts of this clone. This sequence joins TRBV4-3 and TRBJ2-7; no reliable D call. The CDR3 contains 15 residues. CDR1 is LGHNA, CDR2 YSLEER, per germline. V lost 0 bases to trimming and J lost 1 base, with 10 bases between them. CDR3 nucleotides: TGCGCCAGCAGCCAAGATCACGGGCCTTCCTACGAGCAGTACTTC. Translation gives CASSQDHGPSYEQYF.

This rearrangement joins TRBV5-1 to TRBJ1-3; 9 bases align to TRBD1. Germline V CDR1 and CDR2: SGHRS, YFSETQ. The V segment lost 4 bases and the J segment 5 bases; nucleotides outside the gene matches: 13. This CDR3 region has 17 residues. CDR3 nucleotides: TGCGCCAGCAGCCCGGGACAGGGCAGCTCCGCTAGAAACACCATATATTTT. Translated: CASSPGQGSSARNTIYF.

The rearrangement joins TRBV14 to TRBJ2-5; TRBD2 agrees at 8 bases. The CDR3 contains 13 residues. V lost 4 bases to trimming and J lost 4 bases; unmatched junction nucleotides: 2. Looked up from germline, CDR1 is SGHDN and CDR2 is FVKESK. CDR3 nucleotides: TGTGCCAGCAGCCGAGGACTAGCAGAGACCCAGTACTTC. This sequence encodes CASSRGLAETQYF.

Only a few counts were recorded for this clone. The chain links TRBV7-9 to TRBJ2-7; 8 bases agree with TRBD1. This CDR3 has 14 residues. The J segment lost 2 bases and the V segment lost 5 bases, leaving 5 bases of the junction unmatched. Germline V gene lookup returns CDR1 SEHNR and CDR2 FQNEAQ (reference sequence). This CDR3 reads CASSDRDRPYEQYF. Written as DNA, the CDR3 is TGTGCCAGCAGCGACCGGGACAGGCCCTACGAGCAGTACTTC.